Below are 30 T cell receptor beta chains sequenced from a single sample in a study of radiotherapy plus CTLA-4 blockade in lung cancer. Generated by immunoSEQ multiplex PCR, the TCRdb table keeps only in-frame clones and is missing some. The sample consists of approximately 46,000 clones, roughly 84% of them appearing once. Sequences were derived from peripheral blood, sampled from a patient treated with radiotherapy plus ipilimumab. These receptors came from a human donor with non-small cell lung cancer whose response to radiotherapy plus ipilimumab could not be evaluated.

The rearrangement links TRBV6-5 to TRBJ1-2, with 7 nucleotides matching TRBD1. Germline V gene data show CDR1 as MNHEY and CDR2 as SVGAGI. This CDR3 comprises 12 residues. J gave up 6 bases and V 5 bases, and 3 bases lay outside the gene matches. CDR3 DNA: TGTGCCAGCAGTCAGGGGGAACATGGCTACACCTTC. It encodes CASSQGEHGYTF.

This chain joins TRBV7-2 and TRBJ1-5; D is possibly TRBD1 (5 bases). Deletions cut 5 bases from V and 4 bases from J, with 15 bases between. Looked up from germline, CDR1 is SGHTA and CDR2 is FQGNSA. This CDR3 has 15 residues. As DNA, the CDR3 is TGTGCCAGCAGCCCCCGGGCGGGACCGAATCAGCCCCAGCATTTT. It encodes CASSPRAGPNQPQHF.

This chain connects TRBV27 to TRBJ2-1; 13 bases agree with TRBD2. The junction had 9 bases not matched to a gene; V was cut back by 4 bases and J by 6 bases. In germline, CDR1 is MNHEY, CDR2 SMNVEV (reference sequence). This CDR3 spans 17 amino acids. This chain's CDR3 is CASSSDGLAGVLNEQFF. CDR3 DNA: TGTGCCAGCAGTTCGGATGGACTAGCGGGAGTTCTCAATGAGCAGTTCTTC.

The chain couples TRBV14 to TRBJ1-2, with unresolved D. CDR1 and CDR2 from the germline V gene are SGHDN and FVKESK. The V gene lost 0 bases and the J gene lost 5 bases, with 7 bases spanning the gap. The CDR3 contains 13 residues. The CDR3 DNA follows: TGTGCCAGCAGCCAAGATAGACTTTATGGCTACACCTTC. It translates to CASSQDRLYGYTF.

V usage is TRBV28 and J usage is TRBJ2-7; TRBD1 matches at 7 bases. CDR3 length: 13 residues. Germline V gene lookup returns CDR1 MDHEN and CDR2 SYDVKM. With V trimmed by 5 bases and J by 6 bases, 7 bases remained unmatched. This CDR3 reads CASSPGQPSEQYF. The DNA for the CDR3 is TGTGCCAGCAGTCCGGGACAGCCCTCCGAGCAGTACTTC.

V and J are TRBV9 and TRBJ2-5, with 7 bases identical to TRBD1. The CDR3 is made up of 15 amino acids. After removal of 3 bases from V and 4 bases from J, the junction contained 9 bases not matched to a gene. The V gene's germline CDR1 is SGDLS and CDR2 YYNGEE. CDR3 region: CASSETTGNRETQYF. As DNA, the CDR3 is TGTGCCAGCAGCGAGACGACAGGGAACAGAGAGACCCAGTACTTC.

CDR3 nucleotides: TGCAGCGTTGAAGGCTCTAGCGGGGACTACGAGCAGTACTTC. It specifies CSVEGSSGDYEQYF. The J gene is TRBJ2-7, the V gene TRBV29-1; 9 bases align to TRBD2. The CDR3 is 14 residues long. The trim removed 1 base at V and 3 bases at J, leaving 4 bases unmatched. The germline CDR1 and CDR2 sequences are SQVTM and ANQGSEA.

This clone was seen a single time. The genes are TRBV7-2 and TRBJ2-7, with D perhaps TRBD1 (5 bases). CDR1 and CDR2 from the germline V gene are SGHTA and FQGNSA. Trimming pared 3 bases from V and 6 bases from J, leaving 9 bases between. This CDR3 is built from 12 residues. The CDR3, as DNA: TGTGCCAGCAGCTTGCCAGGGCTCGAGCAGTACTTC. This codes for CASSLPGLEQYF.

Notes on this clone: The DNA is left out, because the CDR3 cannot be placed on it with certainty; the CDR3 is given as TCRdb lists it. The chain joins TRBV5-4 to TRBJ2-7; the table names TRBD1, a call not compared with the DNA. Germline values: CDR1 SGHNT, CDR2 YYREEE (reference sequence). The CDR3 is 16 residues long, counting both termini. The CDR3 is CASSLRAGTGAYEQYF.

The CDR3 sequence is CASSLERTGVWNTGELFF. Here the CDR3 DNA reads TGTGCCAGCAGCTTAGAACGGACAGGGGTGTGGAACACCGGGGAGCTGTTTTTT. The V and J genes are TRBV7-6 and TRBJ2-2; TRBD1 matches at 9 bases. CDR3 length: 18 amino acids. With 1 base clipped from V and 1 base from J, the junction kept 7 bases outside the gene matches. The germline CDR1 and CDR2 sequences are SGHVS and FNYEAQ. Full variable domain (missing parts from reference TRBV7-6 and TRBJ2-2): GAGVSQSPRYKVTKRGQDVALRCDPISGHVSLYWYRQALGQGPEFLTYFNYEAQQDKSGLPNDRFSAERPEGSISTLTIQRTEQRDSAMYRCASSLERTGVWNTGELFFGEGSRLTVL.

This clone was detected a few times. The rearrangement uses TRBV4-3 and TRBJ2-1; 8 positions agree with TRBD2. The CDR3 runs to 15 residues. V was pared by 5 bases and J by 3 bases, with 6 bases of the junction left unmatched. Germline V gives CDR1 LGHNA, CDR2 YSLEER. The CDR3 is CASSKSGGVYNEQFF. The CDR3 DNA is TGCGCCAGCAGCAAAAGCGGGGGCGTCTACAATGAGCAGTTCTTC.

The chain is built from TRBV4-2 and TRBJ1-6, with no clear D. The CDR3 runs to 19 residues. V was clipped by 0 bases and J by 0 bases, with 15 bases between them. The germline V gene encodes CDR1 LGHNA and CDR2 YNFKEQ. The CDR3 DNA follows: TGTGCCAGCAGCCAAGAGGCACAGACCACCAGCTCCTATAATTCACCCCTCCACTTT. Amino acids: CASSQEAQTTSSYNSPLHF.

Turning to this clone: The sample carries other DNA sequences with the same CDR3. The J gene is TRBJ2-7, the V gene TRBV30; 11 bases line up with TRBD2. The CDR3 is 14 residues long. Trimming cost V 1 base and J 2 bases; bases outside gene matches: 1. Germline V gene data show CDR1 as GTSNPN and CDR2 as SVGIG (reference sequence). This CDR3 is CAWSGGLAAYEQYF. In DNA, the CDR3 is TGTGCCTGGAGTGGGGGACTAGCGGCCTACGAGCAGTACTTC. Based on the CDR3 plus reference TRBV30 and TRBJ2-7, the full variable domain is SQTIHQWPATLVQPVGSPLSLECTVEGTSNPNLYWYRQAAGRGLQLLFYSVGIGQISSEVPQNLSASRPQDRQFILSSKKLLLSDSGFYLCAWSGGLAAYEQYFGPGTRLTVT.

This clone came up a few times. The CDR3 loop reads CASSQDWAGDGYTF. The CDR3 region has the DNA TGCGCCAGCAGCCAAGATTGGGCAGGCGATGGCTACACCTTC. The chain joins TRBV4-3 to TRBJ1-2; D unclear. From germline, CDR1 is LGHNA and CDR2 YSLEER. Trimming removed 0 bases from V and 6 bases from J, with 11 bases in between. CDR3 length: 14 residues.

The chain employs TRBV27 and TRBJ2-7; possible D gene TRBD2, 6 bases. With 5 bases removed from V and 0 bases from J, the gap between germline ends came to 17 bases. This CDR3 is 16 amino acids long. Germline lookup yields CDR1 MNHEY and CDR2 SMNVEV (reference sequence). The CDR3, as DNA: TGTGCCAGCAGTGGGCAATTGGGGGGTCTCTCCTACGAGCAGTACTTC. It codes for CASSGQLGGLSYEQYF.

This clone was counted between two and nine times. The chain has TRBV7-9 and TRBJ2-1; D is unresolved. This CDR3 is built from 13 residues. Trimming cost V 2 bases and J 6 bases, with 8 bases left between them. Germline loops: CDR1 SEHNR, CDR2 FQNEAQ (reference sequence). Here the CDR3 DNA reads TGTGCCAGCAGCTTAAACCCCGGCAATGAGCAGTTCTTC. It is translated as CASSLNPGNEQFF.

The chain joins TRBV6-5 to TRBJ2-5; D uncertain. TRBJ2-7 explains the end of the DNA better; the J call may be wrong. Germline CDR1 reads MNHEY; CDR2 reads SVGAGI. CDR3 length equals 11 residues. Written as DNA, the CDR3 is TGTGCCAGCAGTTCCCCCTACGAGCAGTACTTC. It specifies CASSSPYEQYF.

The chain recombines TRBV28 with TRBJ2-4; TRBD2 is a possible D gene (5 bases). CDR1 MDHEN and CDR2 SYDVKM come from the germline V gene. This CDR3 is 14 amino acids long. V was cut by 4 bases and J by 6 bases, with 13 bases left in between. The DNA for the CDR3 is TGTGCCAGCAGTTCCGTCGGGGTTTTAAACATTCAGTACTTC. Its translation: CASSSVGVLNIQYF.

V is TRBV7-2 and J is TRBJ2-3; weak D call: TRBD2 (6 bases). Deletions cut 5 bases from V and 0 bases from J, with 24 bases between. Germline assignment: CDR1 SGHTA and CDR2 FQGNSA. The CDR3 contains 19 residues. CDR3 in amino acids: CASSAAGPSTASSTDTQYF. The DNA of the CDR3 is TGTGCCAGCAGCGCTGCGGGGCCCAGTACTGCTTCTAGCACAGATACGCAGTATTTT. Combining the CDR3 with reference TRBV7-2 and TRBJ2-3 gives the whole variable domain GAGVSQSPSNKVTEKGKDVELRCDPISGHTALYWYRQSLGQGLEFLIYFQGNSAPDKSGLPSDRFSAERTGGSVSTLTIQRTQQEDSAVYLCASSAAGPSTASSTDTQYFGPGTRLTVL.

This clone is a singleton in its sample. V gene TRBV27 combines with J gene TRBJ1-6, with D perhaps TRBD1 (5 bases). Trimming removed 2 bases at V and 3 bases at J, with 11 bases between. The CDR3 sequence is 16 residues long. Per the germline V gene, CDR1 is MNHEY and CDR2 is SMNVEV (reference sequence). CDR3 nucleotide sequence: TGTGCCAGCAGTTTAATGGGGCCCAACTATAATTCACCCCTCCACTTT. Its translation is CASSLMGPNYNSPLHF.

The rearrangement uses TRBV7-9 and TRBJ2-3; D gene uncertain. Germline V gives CDR1 SEHNR, CDR2 FQNEAQ (reference sequence). The CDR3 contains 12 residues. V was clipped by 3 bases and J by 3 bases, with 4 bases between them. CDR3 nucleotide sequence: TGTGCCAGCAGCTTTGAGACAGATACGCAGTATTTT. Its translation: CASSFETDTQYF.

V gene TRBV7-3 combines with J gene TRBJ2-1, with D hard to call. Germline V gives CDR1 SGHTA, CDR2 FQGTGA. The CDR3 runs to 14 residues. Deletions cut 1 base from V and 3 bases from J, with 7 bases between. The DNA for the CDR3 is TGTGCCAGCAGCTTAAGCGATAACTACAATGAGCAGTTCTTC. Its translation: CASSLSDNYNEQFF. Combining the CDR3 with reference TRBV7-3 and TRBJ2-1 gives the whole variable domain GAGVSQTPSNKVTEKGKYVELRCDPISGHTALYWYRQSLGQGPEFLIYFQGTGAADDSGLPNDRFFAVRPEGSVSTLKIQRTERGDSAVYLCASSLSDNYNEQFFGPGTRLTVL.

This chain links TRBV7-9 with TRBJ2-7, with 10 bases identical to TRBD2. CDR1 is SEHNR and CDR2 is FQNEAQ in the germline V gene (reference sequence). The V gene end was trimmed by 5 bases and the J gene end by 5 bases; junction bases not matched to a gene: 9. The length of the CDR3 is 15 residues. For the CDR3, the DNA is TGTGCCAGCAGCGCGTCTAGCGGGAGTTTTGACGAGCAGTACTTC. This translates into CASSASSGSFDEQYF. The complete variable domain, with remaining parts taken from reference TRBV7-9 and TRBJ2-7, reads DTGVSQNPRHKITKRGQNVTFRCDPISEHNRLYWYRQTLGQGPEFLTYFQNEAQLEKSRLLSDRFSAERPKGSFSTLEIQRTEQGDSAMYLCASSASSGSFDEQYFGPGTRLTVT.

This clone was seen only once. The gene calls are TRBV7-2 and TRBJ2-3; 13 bases fit TRBD2. The CDR3 covers 17 residues. V lost 1 base and J lost 4; bases outside the gene matches: 5. From germline, CDR1 is SGHTA and CDR2 FQGNSA. This chain's CDR3 is CASSLGIGLAGADTQYF. In DNA, the CDR3 is TGTGCCAGCAGCTTAGGGATAGGACTAGCGGGAGCAGATACGCAGTATTTT.

The V gene is TRBV28, the J gene TRBJ2-7, with D maybe TRBD2 (5 bases). The CDR3 is made up of 13 amino acids. The V end was cut by 3 bases, the J end by 3 bases, with 9 bases between. Germline V gives CDR1 MDHEN, CDR2 SYDVKM. DNA of the CDR3: TGTGCCAGCAGTTTGACTACGGACTACGAGCAGTACTTC. It yields the protein CASSLTTDYEQYF.

This clone came up once. The chain combines TRBV7-2 with TRBJ2-1; TRBD2 matches at 8 bases. The CDR3 consists of 14 residues. Trimming at V came to 9 bases and at J to 6 bases, leaving 10 bases not matched to a gene. Germline V gene data show CDR1 as SGHTA and CDR2 as FQGNSA. This CDR3 is CASTIRTSFNEQFF. CDR3 nucleotide sequence: TGTGCCAGTACAATCAGGACTAGCTTCAATGAGCAGTTCTTC.

The chain recombines TRBV4-1 with TRBJ2-3, with TRBD2 matching over 12 bases. The V and J ends lost 0 bases and 6 bases, in that order; junction bases with no gene match: 7. The germline gives CDR1 MGHRA, CDR2 YSYEKL. The CDR3 runs to 17 residues. As DNA, the CDR3 is TGCGCCAGCAGCCAAGATGGACTAGCGGGATTGAAGGATACGCAGTATTTT. Protein product: CASSQDGLAGLKDTQYF.

This chain joins TRBV4-1 and TRBJ1-4, with D maybe TRBD1 (6 bases). The CDR3 sequence is 15 residues long. Per germline, CDR1 MGHRA and CDR2 YSYEKL. V lost 4 bases and J lost 4, with 13 bases in between. CDR3 sequence reads: CASSRMTGDNEKLFF. The DNA for the CDR3 is TGCGCCAGCAGCCGTATGACAGGAGATAATGAAAAACTGTTTTTT.

The chain couples TRBV4-3 to TRBJ1-2, with 7 positions matching TRBD1. The CDR3 is made up of 18 amino acids. Germline CDR1 LGHNA, CDR2 YSLEER. Trimming took 1 base from V and 3 from J; bases not matched to a gene: 14. The CDR3 sequence: CASSQGLLRDSRDYGYTF. In DNA, the CDR3 is TGCGCCAGCAGCCAAGGCCTCTTACGGGACAGCCGCGACTATGGCTACACCTTC.

To note about this clone: Its ends do not fully match the called genes, so a read error is possible. The gene calls are TRBV29-1 and TRBJ1-1, with TRBD1 matching 9 bases. CDR3 length: 14 residues. Looked up from germline, CDR1 is SQVTM and CDR2 is ANQGSEA. CDR3 in DNA: TGCAGCGGTGAACCGGGACAGGGAAGCACTGAAGCTTTCTTT. Translating it yields CSGEPGQGSTEAFF.